This TCR beta chain comes out of a study of blood T cell repertoires in COVID-19 (TCRdb year 2020). With respect to the entire study: The collaborator samples originated in the United States, Italy and Spain and spanned the acute and convalescent phases of COVID-19. Samples came from the ongoing ImmuneRACE study (first 160 participants) plus 1,254 subjects from 6 global collaborators. HLA class I and class II types, where available, came from metadata supplied by the sample provider rather than from assay-based typing. The sample metadata nearly always contained a de-identified subject ID, COVID-19 status, age in years and sex. Deeply sampled blood TCRbeta repertoires from subjects exposed to, actively infected with, or recovered from COVID-19 were included in the dataset. The repertoires were made available in a free public database intended to serve as a resource for research on the immune response to SARS-CoV-2. The material from the prospective study consisted of cDNA or gDNA derived from T cells, B-cell-depleted T cells, or PBMCs.

What the research found in general, with its limitations: The amount of clinical and demographic metadata varied by source and participant and was provided uncurated.

TCRbeta CDR3 regions were amplified from genomic DNA using the immunoSEQ Assay, a bias-controlled multiplex PCR. The paper's processing steps were these. The number of nucleated cells in each sample was estimated by amplification of reference gene primers within the assay. Sequence reads were collapsed and filtered to measure the absolute abundance of every unique TCRbeta CDR3 rearrangement. For each sample, productive Simpson clonality was calculated by taking the square root of Simpson's diversity index across productive rearrangements. TCRdb carries this immuneACCESS record with in-frame sequences only. Its versions omit some clonotypes, under half of them owing to an unresolved V gene in the studies checked, with the rest unexplained. Clone size and V and J calls were adopted from that table, with D and trimming inferred from the DNA. This sample lists 180,000 or so clones; just under 85% were detected once. The top ten clonotypes cover roughly 8% of the sample.

From a lookup of the germline V gene, CDR1 and CDR2 are SGHTA and FQGNSA. V is reduced by 6 bases and J by 5 bases, leaving a spacing of 13 bases between them. Its CDR3 holds 14 amino acids, cysteine through phenylalanine. Left in the record is the CDR3 DNA by itself, 42 bases read in frame from the first base. This clone has just a few counts. No cognate antigen has been identified for it. Base qualities are not recorded, but no much larger clone differs from it by a single base. Another Seattle source contributed samples from volunteer blood donors who had recovered from COVID-19. Collaborating institutions collected whole blood in K2EDTA tubes following their own protocols. For TCRbeta analysis, collaborator samples were shipped as frozen whole blood, as isolated PBMCs, or as DNA extracted from either sample type.

Sequences were obtained from peripheral blood. The rearranged chain carries TRBV7-2 and TRBJ1-4; the D gene is possibly TRBD1, with 6 bases matching. This receptor was identified in a man between 40 and 49 years old who had recovered from COVID-19. DNA sequence: TGTGCCAGCAGATTTGGACAGAGCAATGAAAAACTGTTTTTT. This is translated as CASRFGQSNEKLFF.